The text below deals with one T cell receptor (beta chain). Antigen unknown. This sample is part of a study of cytomegalovirus exposure and HLA in healthy donors. Overall study: A subsequent analysis reported that the roughly 120 validation repertoires were produced on the same platform that had also been used for the 666 first-cohort repertoires.

Clones were read by immunoSEQ multiplex PCR, and TCRdb kept only the in-frame ones, dropping some. The sample holds tens of thousands of clones, approximately 88% seen once. V lost 0 bases to trimming and J lost 2 bases; unmatched junction nucleotides: 2. This CDR3 has 16 residues. Germline V gene data show CDR1 as SGDLS and CDR2 as YYNGEE. Study findings and constraints: Later, an analysis found that TCR clusters from the first cohort tended to co-occur in the 120 validation repertoires.

Material for sequencing was PBMCs. This sequence originates from a woman in her late teens or twenties in good health and CMV-seronegative. The genes are TRBV9 and TRBJ2-2; TRBD1 matches at 9 bases. The CDR3 loop reads CASSVAGQGNTGELFF. DNA of the CDR3: TGTGCCAGCAGCGTAGCGGGACAGGGAAACACCGGGGAGCTGTTTTTT.